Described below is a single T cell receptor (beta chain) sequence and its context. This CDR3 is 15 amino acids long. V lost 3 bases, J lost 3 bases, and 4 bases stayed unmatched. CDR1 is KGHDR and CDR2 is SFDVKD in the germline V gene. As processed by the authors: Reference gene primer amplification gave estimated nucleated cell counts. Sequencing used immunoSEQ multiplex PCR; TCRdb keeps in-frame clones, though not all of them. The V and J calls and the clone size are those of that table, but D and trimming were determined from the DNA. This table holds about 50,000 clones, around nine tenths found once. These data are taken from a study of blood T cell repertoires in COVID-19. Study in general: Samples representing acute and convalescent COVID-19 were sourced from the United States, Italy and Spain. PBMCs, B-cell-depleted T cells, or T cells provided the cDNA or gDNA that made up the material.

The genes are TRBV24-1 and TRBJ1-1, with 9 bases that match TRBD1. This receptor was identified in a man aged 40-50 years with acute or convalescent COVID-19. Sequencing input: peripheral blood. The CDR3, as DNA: TGTGCCACCAGTGATGCACGACAGGGGGACACTGAAGCTTTCTTT. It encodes CATSDARQGDTEAFF.